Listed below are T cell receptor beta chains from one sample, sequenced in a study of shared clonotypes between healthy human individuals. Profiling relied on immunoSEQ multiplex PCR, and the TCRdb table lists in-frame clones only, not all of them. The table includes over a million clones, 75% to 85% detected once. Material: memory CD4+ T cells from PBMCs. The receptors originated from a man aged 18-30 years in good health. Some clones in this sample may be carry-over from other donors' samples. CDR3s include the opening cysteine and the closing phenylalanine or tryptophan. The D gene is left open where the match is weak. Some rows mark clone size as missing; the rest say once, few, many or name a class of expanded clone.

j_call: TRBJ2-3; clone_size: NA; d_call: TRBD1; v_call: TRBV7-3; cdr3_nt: TGTGCCAGCAGCCCGGACAGGTACACAGATACGCAGTATTTT; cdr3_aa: CASSPDRYTDTQYF
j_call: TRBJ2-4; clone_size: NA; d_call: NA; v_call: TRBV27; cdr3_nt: TGTGCCAGCCCCAATAGGGGACCGGGAGCCAAAAACATTCAGTACTTC; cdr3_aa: CASPNRGPGAKNIQYF
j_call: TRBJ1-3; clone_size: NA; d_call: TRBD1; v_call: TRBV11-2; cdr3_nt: TGTGCCAGCAGCTTAACGACAGGGGGCTTTGGAAACACCATATATTTT; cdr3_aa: CASSLTTGGFGNTIYF
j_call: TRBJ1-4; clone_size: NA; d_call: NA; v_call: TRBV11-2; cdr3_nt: TGTGCCAGCAGCTTAGAAGGGAGGTCTGGTGAAAAACTGTTTTTT; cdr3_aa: CASSLEGRSGEKLFF
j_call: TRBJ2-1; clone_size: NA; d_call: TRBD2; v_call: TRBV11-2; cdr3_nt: TGTGCCAGCAGTCAAGGGGCGGGAGGGTACAATGAGCAGTTCTTC; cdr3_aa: CASSQGAGGYNEQFF
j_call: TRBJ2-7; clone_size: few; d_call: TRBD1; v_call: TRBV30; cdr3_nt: TGTGCCTGGAGTCTACAGGGGAGCTCCTACGAGCAGTACTTC; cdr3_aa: CAWSLQGSSYEQYF
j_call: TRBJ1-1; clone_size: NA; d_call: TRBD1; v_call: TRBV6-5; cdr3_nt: TGTGCCAGCAGTTACTCGAAACGGACAGGGGGGACTGAAGCTTTCTTT; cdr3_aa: CASSYSKRTGGTEAFF
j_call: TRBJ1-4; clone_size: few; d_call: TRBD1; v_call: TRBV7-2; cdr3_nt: TGTGCCAGCAGCTTCGGAGGGGGCCGCGGTGAAAAACTGTTTTTT; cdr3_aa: CASSFGGGRGEKLFF
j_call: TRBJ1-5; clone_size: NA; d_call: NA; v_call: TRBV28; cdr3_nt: TGTGCCAGCACCAACGCCCCCCGTTATCAGCCCCAGCATTTT; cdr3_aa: CASTNAPRYQPQHF
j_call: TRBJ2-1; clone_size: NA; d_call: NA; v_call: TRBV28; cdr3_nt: TGTGCCAGCAGTATACTTAGCGGAGCCATCAATGAGCAGTTCTTC; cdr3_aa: CASSILSGAINEQFF
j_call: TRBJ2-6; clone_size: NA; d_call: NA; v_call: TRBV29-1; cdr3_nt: TGCAGCGCAAGTAGCTCTGGGGCCAACGTCCTGACTTTC; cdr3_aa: CSASSSGANVLTF
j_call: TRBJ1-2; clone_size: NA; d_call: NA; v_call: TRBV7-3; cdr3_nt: TGTGCCAGCAGCTACTATCGGGGCGACGGCTACACCTTC; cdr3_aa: CASSYYRGDGYTF
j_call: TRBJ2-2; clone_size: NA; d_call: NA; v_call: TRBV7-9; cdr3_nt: TGTGCCAGCAGCTTTGAAGGGGGGCTAGGGCTGTTTTTT; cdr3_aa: CASSFEGGLGLFF
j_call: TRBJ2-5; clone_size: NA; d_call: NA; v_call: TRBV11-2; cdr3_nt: TGTGCCAGCAGCTTAAACAGGGATCAAGAGACCCAGTACTTC; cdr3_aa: CASSLNRDQETQYF
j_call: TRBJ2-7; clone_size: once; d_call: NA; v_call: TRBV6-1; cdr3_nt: TGTGCCAGCAGTAAAAGTATTTTCTACGAGCAGTACTTC; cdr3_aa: CASSKSIFYEQYF
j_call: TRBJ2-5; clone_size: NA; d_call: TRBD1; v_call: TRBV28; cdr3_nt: TGTGCCAGCAGTCCAGACAGGGGATGGGGGACCCAGTACTTC; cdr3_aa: CASSPDRGWGTQYF
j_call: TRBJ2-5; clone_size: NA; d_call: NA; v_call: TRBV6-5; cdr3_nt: TGTGCCAGCAGTACAAGACGGGAGTACCAAGAGACCCAGTACTTC; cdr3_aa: CASSTRREYQETQYF
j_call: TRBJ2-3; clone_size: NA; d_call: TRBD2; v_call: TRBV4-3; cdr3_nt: TGCGCCAGCAGCCAAGATGGGCCAGGGTCTTTCCCTAGCGGGAGAAGCACAGATACGCAGTATTTT; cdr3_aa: CASSQDGPGSFPSGRSTDTQYF
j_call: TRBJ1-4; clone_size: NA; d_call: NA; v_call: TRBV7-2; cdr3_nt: TGTGCCAGCAGCTTATTGGGCGGCCACTATGAAAAACTGTTTTTT; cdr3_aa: CASSLLGGHYEKLFF
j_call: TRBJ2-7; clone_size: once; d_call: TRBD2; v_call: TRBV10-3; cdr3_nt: TGTGCCATCAGTGACCCCCCTAGCGGGACCTACGAGCAGTACTTC; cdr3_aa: CAISDPPSGTYEQYF
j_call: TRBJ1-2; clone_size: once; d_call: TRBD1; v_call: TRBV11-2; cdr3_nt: TGTGCCAGCAGCTCCTTTAAAAGGACAGGGGGCTTCCATGGCTACACCTTC; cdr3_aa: CASSSFKRTGGFHGYTF
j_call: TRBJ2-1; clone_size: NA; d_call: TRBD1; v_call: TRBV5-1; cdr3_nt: TGCGCCAGCAGCTTGTTTACCATATTCGGATCGGGACAGGCCGCCTACAATGAGCAGTTCTTC; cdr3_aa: CASSLFTIFGSGQAAYNEQFF
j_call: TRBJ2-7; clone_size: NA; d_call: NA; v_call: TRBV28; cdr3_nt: TGTGCCAGCAGTCCCGGCCTGAAGGTCTACGAGCAGTACTTC; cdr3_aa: CASSPGLKVYEQYF
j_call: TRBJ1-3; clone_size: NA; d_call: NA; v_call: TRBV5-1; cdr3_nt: TGCGCCAGCAGCCCGGGGCACACGAACTCTGGAAACACCATATATTTT; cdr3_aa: CASSPGHTNSGNTIYF
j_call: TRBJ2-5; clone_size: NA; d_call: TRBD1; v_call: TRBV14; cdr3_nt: TGTGCCAGCAGCCAATCCTGGGACAGCATCCAAGAGACCCAGTACTTC; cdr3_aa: CASSQSWDSIQETQYF
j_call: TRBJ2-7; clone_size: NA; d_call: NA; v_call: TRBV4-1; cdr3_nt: TGCGCCAGCAGCCAAGACACCGGGACCCAGCTATCGCAGCAGTACTTC; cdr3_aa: CASSQDTGTQLSQQYF
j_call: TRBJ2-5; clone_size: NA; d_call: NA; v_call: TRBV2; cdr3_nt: TGTGCCAGCAAGCAGGGCAGCTGGGCTCAAGAGACCCAGTACTTC; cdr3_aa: CASKQGSWAQETQYF
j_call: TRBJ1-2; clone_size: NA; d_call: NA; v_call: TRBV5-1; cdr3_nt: TGCGCCAGCAGGATCCAAGGGAATCAACAGGGATCGCGTGGCTACACCTTC; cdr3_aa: CASRIQGNQQGSRGYTF
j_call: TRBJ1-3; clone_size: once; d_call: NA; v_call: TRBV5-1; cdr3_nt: TGCGCCAGCAACGCTGGGGCCCCCTCTGGAAACACCATATATTTT; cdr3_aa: CASNAGAPSGNTIYF
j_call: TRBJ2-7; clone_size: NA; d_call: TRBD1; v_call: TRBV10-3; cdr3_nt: TGTGCCATCAGCGGACAGGGTACGACCTACGAGCAGTACTTC; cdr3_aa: CAISGQGTTYEQYF
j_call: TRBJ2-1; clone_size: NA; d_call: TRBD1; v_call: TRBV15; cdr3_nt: TGTGCCACCAGCCCTCAGGGGGCGATTTCCTACAATGAGCAGTTCTTC; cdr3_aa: CATSPQGAISYNEQFF
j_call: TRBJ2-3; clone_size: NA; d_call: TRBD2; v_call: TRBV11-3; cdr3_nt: TGTGCCAGCAGCTTAGGCAAACTAGCGGGAGGGCCCGCAGATACGCAGTATTTT; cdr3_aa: CASSLGKLAGGPADTQYF
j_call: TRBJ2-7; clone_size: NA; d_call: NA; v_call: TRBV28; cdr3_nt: TGTGCCAGCGGCCTTTGGCAGCCTCCCGAGCAGTACTTC; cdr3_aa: CASGLWQPPEQYF